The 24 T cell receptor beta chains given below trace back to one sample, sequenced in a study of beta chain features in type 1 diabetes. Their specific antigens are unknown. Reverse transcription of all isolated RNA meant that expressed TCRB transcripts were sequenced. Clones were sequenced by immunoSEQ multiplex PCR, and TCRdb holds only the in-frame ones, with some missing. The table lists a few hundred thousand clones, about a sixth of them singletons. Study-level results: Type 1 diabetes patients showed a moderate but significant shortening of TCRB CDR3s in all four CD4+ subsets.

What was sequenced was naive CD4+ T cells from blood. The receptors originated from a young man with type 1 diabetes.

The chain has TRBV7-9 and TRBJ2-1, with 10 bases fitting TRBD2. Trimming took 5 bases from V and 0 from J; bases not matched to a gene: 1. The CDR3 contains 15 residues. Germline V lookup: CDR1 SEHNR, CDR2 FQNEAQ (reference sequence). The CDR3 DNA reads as TGTGCCAGCAGCCCTAGCGGGAGCTCCTACAATGAGCAGTTCTTC. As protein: CASSPSGSSYNEQFF.

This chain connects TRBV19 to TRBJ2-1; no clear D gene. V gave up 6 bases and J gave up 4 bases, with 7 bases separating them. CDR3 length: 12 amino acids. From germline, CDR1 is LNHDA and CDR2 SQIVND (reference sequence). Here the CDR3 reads CASSLKYNEQFF. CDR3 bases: TGTGCCAGTAGCCTTAAGTACAATGAGCAGTTCTTC.

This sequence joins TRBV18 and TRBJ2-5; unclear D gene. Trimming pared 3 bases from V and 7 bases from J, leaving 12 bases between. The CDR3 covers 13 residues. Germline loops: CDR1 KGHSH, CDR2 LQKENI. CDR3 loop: CASSPASDGTQYF. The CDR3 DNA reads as TGTGCCAGCTCACCGGCTAGTGACGGGACCCAGTACTTC.

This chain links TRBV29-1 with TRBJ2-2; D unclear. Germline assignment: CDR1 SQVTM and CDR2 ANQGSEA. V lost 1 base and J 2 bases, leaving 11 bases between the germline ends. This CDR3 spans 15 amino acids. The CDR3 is CSVEVPDLNTGELFF. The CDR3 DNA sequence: TGCAGCGTTGAAGTCCCGGACCTTAACACCGGGGAGCTGTTTTTT.

The CDR3 loop is CSVGGRADGYTF. Written as DNA, the CDR3 is TGCAGCGTTGGTGGCAGGGCAGATGGCTACACCTTC. V gene TRBV29-1 combines with J gene TRBJ1-2; D is perhaps TRBD1 (5 bases). The CDR3 loop spans 12 amino acids. V was pared by 4 bases and J by 6 bases, with 12 bases between. Per the germline V gene, CDR1 is SQVTM and CDR2 is ANQGSEA.

In DNA form, the CDR3 reads TGCAGCGCTAGGACTAGCAGAATCCCTAGCACAGATACGCAGTATTTT. Its protein product is CSARTSRIPSTDTQYF. The rearrangement joins TRBV29-1 to TRBJ2-3, with 8 bases matching TRBD2. The V and J ends lost 7 bases and 0 bases, in that order; junction bases with no gene match: 12. This CDR3 contains 16 residues. Germline V gene lookup returns CDR1 SQVTM and CDR2 ANQGSEA.

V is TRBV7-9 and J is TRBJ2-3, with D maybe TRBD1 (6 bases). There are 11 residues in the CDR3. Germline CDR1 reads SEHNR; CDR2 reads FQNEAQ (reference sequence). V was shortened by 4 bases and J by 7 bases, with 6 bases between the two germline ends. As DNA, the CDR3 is TGTGCCAGCAGCTGGGGGCATACGCAGTATTTT. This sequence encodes CASSWGHTQYF.

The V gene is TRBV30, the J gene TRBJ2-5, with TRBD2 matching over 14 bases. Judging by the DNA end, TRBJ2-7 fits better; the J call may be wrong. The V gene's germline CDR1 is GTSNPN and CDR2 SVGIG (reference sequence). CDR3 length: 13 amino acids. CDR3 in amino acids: CARRLAGGREQYF. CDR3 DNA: TGTGCCCGCCGACTAGCGGGAGGGCGCGAGCAGTACTTC.

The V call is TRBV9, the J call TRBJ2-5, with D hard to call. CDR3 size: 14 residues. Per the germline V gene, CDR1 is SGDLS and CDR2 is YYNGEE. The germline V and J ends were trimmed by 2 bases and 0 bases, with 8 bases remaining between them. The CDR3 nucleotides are TGTGCCAGCAGCGTGGACCAGTACCAAGAGACCCAGTACTTC. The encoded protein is CASSVDQYQETQYF.

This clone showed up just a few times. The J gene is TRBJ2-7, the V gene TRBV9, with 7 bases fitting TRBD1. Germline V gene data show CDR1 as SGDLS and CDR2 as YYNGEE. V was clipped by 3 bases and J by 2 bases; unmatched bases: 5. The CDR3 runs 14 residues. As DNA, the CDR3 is TGTGCCAGCAGCGCACAGGGGTTTGCCTACGAGCAGTACTTC. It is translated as CASSAQGFAYEQYF.

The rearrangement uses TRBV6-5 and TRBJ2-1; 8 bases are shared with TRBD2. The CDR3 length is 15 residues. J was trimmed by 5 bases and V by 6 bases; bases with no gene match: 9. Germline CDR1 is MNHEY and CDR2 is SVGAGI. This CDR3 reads CASSPGGAGDNEQFF. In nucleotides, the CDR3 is TGTGCCAGCAGCCCCGGGGGAGCGGGAGACAATGAGCAGTTCTTC.

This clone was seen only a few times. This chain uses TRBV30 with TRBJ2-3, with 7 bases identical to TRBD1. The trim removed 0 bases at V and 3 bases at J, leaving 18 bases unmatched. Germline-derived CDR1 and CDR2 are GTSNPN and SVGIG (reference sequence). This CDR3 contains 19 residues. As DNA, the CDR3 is TGTGCCTGGAGTGTACTTGGACAGGACCCCCGAATGCCGACAGATACGCAGTATTTT. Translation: CAWSVLGQDPRMPTDTQYF. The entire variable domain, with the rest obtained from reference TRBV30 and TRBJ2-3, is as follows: SQTIHQWPATLVQPVGSPLSLECTVEGTSNPNLYWYRQAAGRGLQLLFYSVGIGQISSEVPQNLSASRPQDRQFILSSKKLLLSDSGFYLCAWSVLGQDPRMPTDTQYFGPGTRLTVL.

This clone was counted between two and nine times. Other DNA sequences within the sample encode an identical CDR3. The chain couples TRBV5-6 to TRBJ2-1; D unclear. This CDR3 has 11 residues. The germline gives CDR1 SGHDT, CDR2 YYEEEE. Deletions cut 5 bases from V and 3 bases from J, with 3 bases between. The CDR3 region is CASSSYNEQFF. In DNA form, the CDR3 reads TGTGCCAGCAGTAGCTACAATGAGCAGTTCTTC.

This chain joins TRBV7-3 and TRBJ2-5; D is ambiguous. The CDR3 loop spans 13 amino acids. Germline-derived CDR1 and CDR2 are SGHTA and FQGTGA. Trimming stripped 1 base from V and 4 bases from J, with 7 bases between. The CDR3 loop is CASSLRSSETQYF. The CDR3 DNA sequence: TGTGCCAGCAGCTTAAGGTCGTCAGAGACCCAGTACTTC.

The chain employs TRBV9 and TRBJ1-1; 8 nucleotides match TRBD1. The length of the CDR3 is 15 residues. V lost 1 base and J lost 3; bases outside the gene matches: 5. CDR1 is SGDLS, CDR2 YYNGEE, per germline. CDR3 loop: CASSVRQGKDTEAFF. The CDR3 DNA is TGTGCCAGCAGCGTAAGACAGGGGAAGGACACTGAAGCTTTCTTT.

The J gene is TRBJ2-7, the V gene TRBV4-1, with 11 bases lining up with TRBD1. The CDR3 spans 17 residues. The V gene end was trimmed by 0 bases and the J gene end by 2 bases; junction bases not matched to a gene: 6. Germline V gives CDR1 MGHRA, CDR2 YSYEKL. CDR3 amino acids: CASSQEPGQGATYEQYF. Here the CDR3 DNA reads TGCGCCAGCAGCCAAGAGCCAGGACAGGGGGCGACCTACGAGCAGTACTTC.

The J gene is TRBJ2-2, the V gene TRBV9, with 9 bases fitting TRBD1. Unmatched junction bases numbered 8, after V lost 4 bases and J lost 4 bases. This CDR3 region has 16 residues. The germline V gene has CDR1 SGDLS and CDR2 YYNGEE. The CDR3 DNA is TGTGCCAGCAGCCCTAGGACAGGGGCGAGCACCGGGGAGCTGTTTTTT. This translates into CASSPRTGASTGELFF.

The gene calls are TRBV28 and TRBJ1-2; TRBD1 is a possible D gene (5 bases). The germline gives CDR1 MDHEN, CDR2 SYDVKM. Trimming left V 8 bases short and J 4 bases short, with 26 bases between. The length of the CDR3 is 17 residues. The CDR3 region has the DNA TGTGCCAGCCATAGCTCAGCAGGGAAAGGTTTAGGCTATGGCTACACCTTC. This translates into CASHSSAGKGLGYGYTF.

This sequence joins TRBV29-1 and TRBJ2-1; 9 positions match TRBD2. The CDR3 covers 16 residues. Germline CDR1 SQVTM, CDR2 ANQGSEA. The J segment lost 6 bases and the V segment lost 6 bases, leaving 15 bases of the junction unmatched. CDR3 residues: CSVPPSKGLASNEQFF. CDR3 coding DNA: TGCAGCGTGCCACCGTCTAAGGGACTAGCATCCAATGAGCAGTTCTTC.

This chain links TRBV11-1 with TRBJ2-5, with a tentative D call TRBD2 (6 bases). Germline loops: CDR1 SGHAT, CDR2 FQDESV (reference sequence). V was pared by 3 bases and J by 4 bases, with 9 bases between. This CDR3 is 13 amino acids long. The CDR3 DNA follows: TGTGCCAGCAGCTTGGAGGGGAGAGAGACCCAGTACTTC. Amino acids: CASSLEGRETQYF.

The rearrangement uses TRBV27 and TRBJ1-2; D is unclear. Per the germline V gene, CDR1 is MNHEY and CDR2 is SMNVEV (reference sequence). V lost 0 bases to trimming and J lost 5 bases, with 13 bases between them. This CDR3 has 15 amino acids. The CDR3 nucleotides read TGTGCCAGCAGTTTATCTGCGGTGGTAGGATATGGCTACACCTTC. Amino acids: CASSLSAVVGYGYTF.

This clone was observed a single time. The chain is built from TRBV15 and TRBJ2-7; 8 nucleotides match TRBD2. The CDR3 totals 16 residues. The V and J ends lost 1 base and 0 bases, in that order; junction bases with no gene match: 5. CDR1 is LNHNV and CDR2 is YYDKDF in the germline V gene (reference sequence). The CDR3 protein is CATSRGSGTSSYEQYF. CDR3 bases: TGTGCCACCAGCAGAGGTAGCGGGACGAGCTCCTACGAGCAGTACTTC.

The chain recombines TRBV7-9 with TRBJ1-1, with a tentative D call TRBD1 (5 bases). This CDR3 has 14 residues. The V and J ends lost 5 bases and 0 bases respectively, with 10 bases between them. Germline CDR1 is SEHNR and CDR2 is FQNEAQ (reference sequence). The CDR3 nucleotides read TGTGCCAGCAGCCCGGGACCTCTGAACACTGAAGCTTTCTTT. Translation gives CASSPGPLNTEAFF. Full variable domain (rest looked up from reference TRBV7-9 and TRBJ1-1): DTGVSQNPRHKITKRGQNVTFRCDPISEHNRLYWYRQTLGQGPEFLTYFQNEAQLEKSRLLSDRFSAERPKGSFSTLEIQRTEQGDSAMYLCASSPGPLNTEAFFGQGTRLTVV.

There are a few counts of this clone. This chain's CDR3 is CASSLQGLRTDTQYF. CDR3 bases: TGCGCCAGCAGCTTGCAGGGTTTGCGGACAGATACGCAGTATTTT. The gene calls are TRBV5-1 and TRBJ2-3, with D tentatively TRBD1 (5 bases). V was pared by 1 base and J by 3 bases, with 12 bases between. From germline, CDR1 is SGHRS and CDR2 YFSETQ. The CDR3 is made up of 15 amino acids.